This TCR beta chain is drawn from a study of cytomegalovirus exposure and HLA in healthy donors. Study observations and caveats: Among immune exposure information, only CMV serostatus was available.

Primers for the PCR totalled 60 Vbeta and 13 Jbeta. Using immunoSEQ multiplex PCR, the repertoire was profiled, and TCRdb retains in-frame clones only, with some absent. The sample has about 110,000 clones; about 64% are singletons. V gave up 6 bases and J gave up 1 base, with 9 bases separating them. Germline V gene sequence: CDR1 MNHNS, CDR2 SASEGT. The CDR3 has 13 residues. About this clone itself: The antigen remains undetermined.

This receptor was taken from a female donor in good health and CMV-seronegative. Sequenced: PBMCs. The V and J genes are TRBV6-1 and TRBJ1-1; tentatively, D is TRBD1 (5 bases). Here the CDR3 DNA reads TGTGCCAGCAGCCAAGGACAGAACACTGAAGCTTTCTTT. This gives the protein CASSQGQNTEAFF.